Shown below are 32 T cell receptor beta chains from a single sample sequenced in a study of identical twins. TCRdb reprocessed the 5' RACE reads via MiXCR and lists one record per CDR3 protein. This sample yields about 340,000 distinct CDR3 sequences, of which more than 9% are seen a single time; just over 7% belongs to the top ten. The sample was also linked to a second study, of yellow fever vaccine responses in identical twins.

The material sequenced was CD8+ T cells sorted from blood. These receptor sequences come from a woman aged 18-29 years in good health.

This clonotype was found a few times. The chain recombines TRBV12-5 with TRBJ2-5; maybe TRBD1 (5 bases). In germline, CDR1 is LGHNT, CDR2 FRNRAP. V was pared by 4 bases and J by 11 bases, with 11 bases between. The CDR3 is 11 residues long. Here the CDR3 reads CASGSTGIQYF. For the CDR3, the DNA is TGTGCTAGTGGTTCCACAGGTATTCAGTACTTC.

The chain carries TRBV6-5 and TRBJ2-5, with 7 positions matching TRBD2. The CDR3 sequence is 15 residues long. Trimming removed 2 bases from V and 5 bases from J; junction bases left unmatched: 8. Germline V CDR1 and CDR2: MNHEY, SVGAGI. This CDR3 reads CASSYVGAGPETQYF. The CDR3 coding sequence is TGTGCCAGCAGTTACGTTGGAGCGGGGCCGGAGACCCAGTACTTC.

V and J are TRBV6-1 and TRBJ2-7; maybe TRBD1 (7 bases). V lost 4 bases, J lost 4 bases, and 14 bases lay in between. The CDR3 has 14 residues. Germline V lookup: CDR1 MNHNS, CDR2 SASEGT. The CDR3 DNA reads TGTGCCAGCAGTGGAAGGACAGGAGGGTACGAGCAGTACGTC. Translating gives CASSGRTGGYEQYV.

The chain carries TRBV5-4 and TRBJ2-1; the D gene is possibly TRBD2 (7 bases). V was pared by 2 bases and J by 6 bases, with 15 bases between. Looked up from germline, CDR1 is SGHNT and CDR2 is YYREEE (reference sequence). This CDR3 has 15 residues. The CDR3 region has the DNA TGTGCCAGCAGCTTTGCCGGGGGGCCCCTCAATGAGCAGTTCTTC. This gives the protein CASSFAGGPLNEQFF.

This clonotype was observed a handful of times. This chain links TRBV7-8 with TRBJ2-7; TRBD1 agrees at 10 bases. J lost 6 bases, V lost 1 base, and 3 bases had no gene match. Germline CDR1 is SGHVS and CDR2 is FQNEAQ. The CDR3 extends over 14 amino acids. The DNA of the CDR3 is TGTGCCAGCAGCTTAGGACAGGGGGCGGCCGAGCAGTACTTC. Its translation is CASSLGQGAAEQYF.

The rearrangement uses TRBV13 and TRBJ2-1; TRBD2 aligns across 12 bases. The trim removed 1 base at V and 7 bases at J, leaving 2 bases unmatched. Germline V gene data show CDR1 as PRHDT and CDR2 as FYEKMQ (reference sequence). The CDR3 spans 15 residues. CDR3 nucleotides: TGTGCCAGCAGCTTAGCGACTAGCGGGAGTAATGAGCAGTTCTTC. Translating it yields CASSLATSGSNEQFF.

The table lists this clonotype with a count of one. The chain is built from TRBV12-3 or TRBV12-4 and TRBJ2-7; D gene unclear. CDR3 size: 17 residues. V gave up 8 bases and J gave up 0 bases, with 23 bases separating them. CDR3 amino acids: CASVSSAPRTSSYEQYF. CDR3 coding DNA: TGTGCCAGCGTATCCTCCGCCCCCCGTACCAGCTCCTACGAGCAGTACTTC.

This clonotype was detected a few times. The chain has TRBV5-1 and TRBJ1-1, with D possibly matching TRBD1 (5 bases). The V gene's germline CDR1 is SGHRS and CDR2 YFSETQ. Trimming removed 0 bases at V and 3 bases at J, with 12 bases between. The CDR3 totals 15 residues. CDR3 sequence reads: CASSLDLGRDTEAFF. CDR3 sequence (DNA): TGCGCCAGCAGCTTGGACTTGGGACGGGACACTGAAGCTTTCTTT.

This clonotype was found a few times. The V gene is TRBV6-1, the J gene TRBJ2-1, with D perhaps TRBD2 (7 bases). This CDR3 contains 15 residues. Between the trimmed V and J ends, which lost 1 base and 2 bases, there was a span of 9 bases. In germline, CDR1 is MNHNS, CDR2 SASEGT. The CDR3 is CASSEGEGAYNEQFF. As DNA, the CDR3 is TGTGCCAGCAGTGAAGGGGAGGGGGCCTACAATGAGCAGTTCTTC.

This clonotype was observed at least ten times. CDR3: CASSQGDELGEETQYF. CDR3 coding DNA: TGTGCCAGCAGCCAGGGTGACGAGCTAGGAGAAGAGACCCAGTACTTC. The chain carries TRBV14 and TRBJ2-5, with D unresolved. Per germline, CDR1 SGHDN and CDR2 FVKESK. There are 16 residues in the CDR3. V lost 3 bases and J 3 bases, leaving 17 bases between the germline ends. The full variable domain, its missing parts supplied by reference TRBV14 and TRBJ2-5, is EAGVTQFPSHSVIEKGQTVTLRCDPISGHDNLYWYRRVMGKEIKFLLHFVKESKQDESGMPNNRFLAERTGGTYSTLKVQPAELEDSGVYFCASSQGDELGEETQYFGPGTRLLVL.

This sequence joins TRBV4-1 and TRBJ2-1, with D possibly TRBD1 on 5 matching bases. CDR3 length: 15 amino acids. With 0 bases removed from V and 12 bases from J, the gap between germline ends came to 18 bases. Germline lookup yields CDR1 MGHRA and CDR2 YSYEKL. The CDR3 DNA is TGCGCCAGCAGCCAAGATCGTTGGGGCGTACTGGGGCAGTTCTTC. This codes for CASSQDRWGVLGQFF.

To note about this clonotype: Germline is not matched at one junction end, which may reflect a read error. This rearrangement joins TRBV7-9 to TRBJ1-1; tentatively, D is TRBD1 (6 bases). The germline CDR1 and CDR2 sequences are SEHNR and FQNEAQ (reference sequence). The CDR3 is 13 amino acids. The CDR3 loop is CASRLGQLPEAFF. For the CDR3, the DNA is TGTGCCAGCAGATTAGGACAGTTACCTGAAGCTTTCTTT.

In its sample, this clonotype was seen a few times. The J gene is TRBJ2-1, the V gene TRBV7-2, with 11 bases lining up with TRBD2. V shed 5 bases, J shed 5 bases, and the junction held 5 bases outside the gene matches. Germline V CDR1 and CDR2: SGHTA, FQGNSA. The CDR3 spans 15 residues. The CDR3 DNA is TGTGCCAGCAGCCTTAGCGGGGGGGCCCACAATGAGCAGTTCTTC. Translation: CASSLSGGAHNEQFF.

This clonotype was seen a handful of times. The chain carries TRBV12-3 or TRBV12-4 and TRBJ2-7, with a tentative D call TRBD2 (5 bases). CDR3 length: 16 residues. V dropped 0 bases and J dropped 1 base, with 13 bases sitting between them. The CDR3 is CASSLALGGPSYEQYF. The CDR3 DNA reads TGTGCCAGCAGTTTAGCGCTAGGCGGGCCGTCCTACGAGCAGTACTTC.

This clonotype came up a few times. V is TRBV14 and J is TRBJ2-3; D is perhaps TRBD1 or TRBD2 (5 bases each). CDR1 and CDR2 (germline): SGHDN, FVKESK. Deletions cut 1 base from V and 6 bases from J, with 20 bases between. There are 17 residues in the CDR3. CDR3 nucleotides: TGTGCCAGCAGCCAAGGAAACCTAGCTTATCCAGGGGATACGCAGTATTTT. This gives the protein CASSQGNLAYPGDTQYF. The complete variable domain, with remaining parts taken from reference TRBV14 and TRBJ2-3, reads EAGVTQFPSHSVIEKGQTVTLRCDPISGHDNLYWYRRVMGKEIKFLLHFVKESKQDESGMPNNRFLAERTGGTYSTLKVQPAELEDSGVYFCASSQGNLAYPGDTQYFGPGTRLTVL.

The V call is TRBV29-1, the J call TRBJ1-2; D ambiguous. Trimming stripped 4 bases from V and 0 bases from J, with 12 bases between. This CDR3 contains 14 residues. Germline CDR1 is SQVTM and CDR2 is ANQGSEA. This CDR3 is CSVASGDPNYGYTF. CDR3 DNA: TGCAGCGTTGCCAGCGGGGATCCTAACTATGGCTACACCTTC.

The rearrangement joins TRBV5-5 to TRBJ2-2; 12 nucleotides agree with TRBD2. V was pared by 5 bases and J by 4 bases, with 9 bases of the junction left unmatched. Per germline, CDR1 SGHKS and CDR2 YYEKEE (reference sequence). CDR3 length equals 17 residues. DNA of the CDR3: TGTGCCAGCAGTACTTACGGGACTAGCGGGCGCACCGGGGAGCTGTTTTTT. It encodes CASSTYGTSGRTGELFF.

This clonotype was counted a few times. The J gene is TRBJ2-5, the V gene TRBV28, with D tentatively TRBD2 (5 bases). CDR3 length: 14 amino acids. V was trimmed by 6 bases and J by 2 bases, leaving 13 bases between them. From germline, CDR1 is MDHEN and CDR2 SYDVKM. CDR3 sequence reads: CASSLISVQETQYF. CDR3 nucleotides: TGTGCCAGCAGCCTAATTAGCGTTCAAGAGACCCAGTACTTC.

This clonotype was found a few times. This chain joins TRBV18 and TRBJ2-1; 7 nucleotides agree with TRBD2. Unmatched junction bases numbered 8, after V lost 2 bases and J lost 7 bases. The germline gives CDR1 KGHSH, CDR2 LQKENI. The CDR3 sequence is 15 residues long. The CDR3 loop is CASSPAGVAHNEQFF. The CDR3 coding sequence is TGTGCCAGCTCACCAGCGGGAGTAGCGCATAATGAGCAGTTCTTC.

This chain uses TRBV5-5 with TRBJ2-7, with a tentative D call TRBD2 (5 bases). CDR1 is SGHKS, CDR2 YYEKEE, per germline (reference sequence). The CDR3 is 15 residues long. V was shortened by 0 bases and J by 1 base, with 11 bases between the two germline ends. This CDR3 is CASSLGEGLSYEQYF. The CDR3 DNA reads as TGTGCCAGCAGCTTGGGTGAGGGTTTATCCTACGAGCAGTACTTC.

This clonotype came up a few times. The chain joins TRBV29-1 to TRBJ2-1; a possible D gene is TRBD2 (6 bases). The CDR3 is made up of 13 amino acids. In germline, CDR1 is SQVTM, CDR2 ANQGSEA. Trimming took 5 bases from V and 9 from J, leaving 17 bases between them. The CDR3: CSVRLTSCCEQFF. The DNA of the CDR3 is TGCAGCGTTCGTCTTACTAGCTGCTGTGAGCAGTTCTTC.

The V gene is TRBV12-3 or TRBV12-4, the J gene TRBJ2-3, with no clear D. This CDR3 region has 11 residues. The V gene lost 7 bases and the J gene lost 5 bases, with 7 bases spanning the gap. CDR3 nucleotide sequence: TGTGCCAGCACCTCCGGAGATACGCAGTATTTT. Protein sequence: CASTSGDTQYF.

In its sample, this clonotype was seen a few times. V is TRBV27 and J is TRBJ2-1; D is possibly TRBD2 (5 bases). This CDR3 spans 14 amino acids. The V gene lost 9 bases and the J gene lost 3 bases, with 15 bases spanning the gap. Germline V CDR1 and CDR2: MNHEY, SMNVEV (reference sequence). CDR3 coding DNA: TGTGCCAGTACGGACGGAGGTCTCTACAATGAGCAGTTCTTC. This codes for CASTDGGLYNEQFF.

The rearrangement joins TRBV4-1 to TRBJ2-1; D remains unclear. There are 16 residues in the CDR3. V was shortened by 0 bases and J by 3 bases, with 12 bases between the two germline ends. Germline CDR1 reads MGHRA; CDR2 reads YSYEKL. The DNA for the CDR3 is TGCGCCAGCAGCCAAGATGGGCCCGTTGTCTACAATGAGCAGTTCTTC. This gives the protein CASSQDGPVVYNEQFF.

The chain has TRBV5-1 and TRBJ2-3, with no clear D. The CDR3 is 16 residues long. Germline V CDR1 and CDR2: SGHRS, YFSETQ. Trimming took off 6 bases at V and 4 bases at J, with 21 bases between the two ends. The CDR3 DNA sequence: TGCGCCAGCATGGGTGTCGGTCCCCGAGAGGCAGATACGCAGTATTTT. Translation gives CASMGVGPREADTQYF.

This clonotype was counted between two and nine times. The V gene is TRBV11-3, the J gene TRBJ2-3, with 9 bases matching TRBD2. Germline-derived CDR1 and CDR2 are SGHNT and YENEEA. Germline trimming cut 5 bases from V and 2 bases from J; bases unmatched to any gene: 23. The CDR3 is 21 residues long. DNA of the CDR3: TGTGCCAGCAGCCACCGAACACCGGGACTAGCCGACCGGGAACTCACAGATACGCAGTATTTT. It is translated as CASSHRTPGLADRELTDTQYF.

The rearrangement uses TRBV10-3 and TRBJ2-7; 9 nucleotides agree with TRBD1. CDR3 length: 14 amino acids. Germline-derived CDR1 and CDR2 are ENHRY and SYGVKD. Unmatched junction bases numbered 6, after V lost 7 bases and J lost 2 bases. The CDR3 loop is CAINRDRDPYEQYF. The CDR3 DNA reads TGTGCCATCAACCGGGACAGGGACCCCTACGAGCAGTACTTC.

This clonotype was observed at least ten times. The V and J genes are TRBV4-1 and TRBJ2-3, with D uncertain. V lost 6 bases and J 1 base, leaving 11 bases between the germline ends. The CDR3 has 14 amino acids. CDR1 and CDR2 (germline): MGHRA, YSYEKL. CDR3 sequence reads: CASRGHSRTDTQYF. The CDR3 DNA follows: TGCGCCAGCAGAGGCCACAGCCGCACAGATACGCAGTATTTT.

The CDR3 protein is CASSQDRDGNEKLFF. The DNA for the CDR3 is TGTGCCAGCAGCCAAGACCGGGACGGGAATGAAAAACTGTTTTTT. The rearrangement joins TRBV3-1 to TRBJ1-4, with TRBD1 as a possible D gene (5 bases). CDR3 length equals 15 residues. Germline V gives CDR1 LGHDT, CDR2 YNNKEL (reference sequence). The V and J ends lost 0 bases and 5 bases respectively, with 10 bases between them.

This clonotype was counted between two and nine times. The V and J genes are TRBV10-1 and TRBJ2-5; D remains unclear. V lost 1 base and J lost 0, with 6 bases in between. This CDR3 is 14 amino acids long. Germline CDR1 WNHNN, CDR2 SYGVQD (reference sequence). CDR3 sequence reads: CASSELADQETQYF. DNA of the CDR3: TGCGCCAGCAGTGAGTTGGCAGACCAAGAGACCCAGTACTTC.

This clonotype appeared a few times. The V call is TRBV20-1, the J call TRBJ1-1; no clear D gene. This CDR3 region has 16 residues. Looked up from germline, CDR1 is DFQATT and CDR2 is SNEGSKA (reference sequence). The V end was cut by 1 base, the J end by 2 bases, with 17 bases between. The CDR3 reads CSARGQTQNTNTEAFF. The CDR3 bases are TGCAGTGCTAGAGGGCAGACACAGAACACAAACACTGAAGCTTTCTTT.

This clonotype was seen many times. The DNA for the CDR3 is TGTGCTAGTGACCAGACAGGGTTATTCCACGAGCAGTACTTC. Residues: CASDQTGLFHEQYF. The rearrangement joins TRBV12-5 to TRBJ2-7; TRBD1 agrees at 7 bases. This CDR3 comprises 14 residues. CDR1 is LGHNT and CDR2 is FRNRAP in the germline V gene. Losses at the gene ends were 7 bases for V and 5 bases for J; bases not matched to a gene: 11.